These T cell receptor beta chains were read from a single sample in a study of cytomegalovirus exposure and HLA in healthy donors. Sequencing was performed with immunoSEQ multiplex PCR; in TCRdb, only in-frame clones are kept and a portion is missing. In the table there are 200,000 to 250,000 clones, about 80% of which are singletons. The sample taken for sequencing was PBMCs. The receptors come from a woman aged 40 to 49 in good health and CMV-seronegative. Each CDR3 is given without its conserved first and last residue.

v_call	j_call	cdr3_aa
TRBV19	TRBJ1-5	ASRGDRDQPQH
TRBV19	TRBJ2-7	ASSISRGYEQY
TRBV4-2	TRBJ2-2	ASSQGQNTGELF
TRBV7-8	TRBJ1-5	ASSLDGRGDQPQH
TRBV11-2	TRBJ1-2	ASSANRDYGYT
TRBV19	TRBJ2-7	ASSRLQQGDEQY
TRBV6-5	TRBJ2-7	ATKTSGVHEQY
TRBV28	TRBJ1-1	ASSSTITGFVAF
TRBV4-2	TRBJ2-1	ASSQGYLTSGYNNEQF
TRBV6-6	TRBJ2-7	ASRRQGTPGEQY
TRBV5-6	TRBJ1-4	ASSLAQGAANEKLF
TRBV5-1	TRBJ2-3	ARRLAGFSTDTQY
TRBV7-6	TRBJ2-5	ASSLAWGSGGQETQY
TRBV5-1	TRBJ1-3	ASSFRDRDPIY
TRBV4-1	TRBJ1-3	ASSQVRTGSGNTIY
TRBV30	TRBJ1-5	AWGQGNSNQPQH
TRBV5-6	TRBJ2-7	ASSFFLGTESYEQY
TRBV18	TRBJ1-3	ASSPPSWRAGNTIY
TRBV7-9	TRBJ1-2	ASSFGNYGYT
TRBV7-2	TRBJ2-7	ASRGYYEQY
TRBV19	TRBJ2-5	ASSPQRGDQETQY
TRBV19	TRBJ1-5	ATRGASGNQPQH
TRBV7-9	TRBJ2-1	ASSLAGGGNEQF
TRBV4-1	TRBJ1-2	ASSQAGSTRNYGYT
TRBV18	TRBJ2-7	ASSPSRDPAYEQY
TRBV18	TRBJ1-6	ASSSLRAGDNSPLH
TRBV19	TRBJ1-3	ASSINSGNTIY
TRBV27	TRBJ1-1	ASSLGRYTEAF
TRBV7-6	TRBJ2-2	ATLAGSAGELF
TRBV7-2	TRBJ2-1	ASSIGGVSYNEQF
TRBV29-1	TRBJ1-1	SVGSGGWTEAF
TRBV18	TRBJ1-2	ASSPGGGDYGYT
TRBV19	TRBJ2-1	ASSIEWRTEGNEQF
TRBV19	TRBJ1-5	ASSGTGDQPQH
TRBV6-6	TRBJ2-3	ASHVSRGLLDTQY
TRBV9	TRBJ2-7	ASSPEVRVYEQY
TRBV6-5	TRBJ1-5	ASSRTGVQPQH
TRBV5-6	TRBJ2-5	ASSPLGAETQY
TRBV6-5	TRBJ2-3	ASRVRGQDTQY
TRBV28	TRBJ1-4	ASSYDRGREKLF
TRBV15	TRBJ2-7	ATSRETEGEQY
TRBV6-5	TRBJ1-2	ASSLRPGQGYGYT
TRBV5-1	TRBJ1-1	ASSVDRVNTEAF
TRBV5-4	TRBJ2-3	ASSRSGEADTQY
TRBV30	TRBJ2-7	AWNRGSGGGDEQY
TRBV27	TRBJ1-6	ASRQGGLSYNSPLH
TRBV5-1	TRBJ2-5	ASRLGERRGRIDVETQY
TRBV27	TRBJ2-5	ASSSWTDPETQY
TRBV2	TRBJ1-5	ASSGGLEGPQH
TRBV19	TRBJ2-1	ASSTTGGNEQF
TRBV7-8	TRBJ1-3	ASSSRDKGNTIY
TRBV30	TRBJ1-1	AWTLPTAEAF
TRBV2	TRBJ2-1	ASLYQDQRGPLGNEQF
TRBV27	TRBJ1-6	ASTHAQGAYNSPLH
TRBV6-5	TRBJ1-4	ASSPRTSDEKLF
TRBV30	TRBJ2-7	AWSPHEVEDEQY
TRBV18	TRBJ2-7	ASSPGRGSEQY
TRBV2	TRBJ2-1	ASLTSGGANEQF
TRBV19	TRBJ2-1	ASSNNPSTYNEQF
TRBV6-5	TRBJ1-5	ASSLQPGLGNQPQH